This TCR beta chain is drawn from a study of OX40 agonist ivuxolimab in advanced cancers. Repertoires were generated with immunoSEQ multiplex PCR, while TCRdb's copy carries only in-frame clones and drops some. The table includes under 100,000 clones, 91% detected once. The V gene's germline CDR1 is MNHNS and CDR2 SASEGT. Trimming left V 5 bases short and J 1 base short, with 13 bases between. The CDR3 covers 15 residues. This clone has a single count. The sequence came from an adult with an advanced solid tumor such as melanoma, head and neck, liver or kidney cancer. The rearrangement joins TRBV6-1 to TRBJ2-3, with D maybe TRBD1 (6 bases). This sample comprised CD4+ or CD8+ T cells sorted from blood, obtained in a trial of the OX40 agonist ivuxolimab. For the CDR3, the DNA is TGTGCCAGCAGTACCGGACAGTTCCGCACAGATACGCAGTATTTT. Translating it yields CASSTGQFRTDTQYF.